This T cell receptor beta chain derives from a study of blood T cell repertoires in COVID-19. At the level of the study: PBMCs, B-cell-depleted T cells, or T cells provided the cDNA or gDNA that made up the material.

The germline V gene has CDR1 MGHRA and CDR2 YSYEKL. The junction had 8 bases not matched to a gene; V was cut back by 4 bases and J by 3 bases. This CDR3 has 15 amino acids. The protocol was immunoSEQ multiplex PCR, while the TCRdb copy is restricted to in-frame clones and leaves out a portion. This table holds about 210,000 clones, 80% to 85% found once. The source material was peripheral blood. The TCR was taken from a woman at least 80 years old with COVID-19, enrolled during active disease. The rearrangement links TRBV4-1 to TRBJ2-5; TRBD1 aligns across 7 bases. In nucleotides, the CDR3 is TGCGCCAGCAGCCGCCAGGAGACAGGGAAAGAGACCCAGTACTTC. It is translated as CASSRQETGKETQYF.